This TCR beta chain originates from a study of human T cells and chemical hapten exposure. Study information: Alopecia areata, totalis or universalis was found in mostly female patients. Study-level points and caveats: No alteration of TCRs above 1 in 1000 frequency was seen with DPC sensitization.

As for time point: patch test 2, 6 weeks after DPC sensitization. Treatment noted: therapeutic diphenylcyclopropenone sensitization with weekly scalp DPC. Unique molecular identifiers were linked by the library to individual cDNA molecules. Under the authors' procedure: A typical sample had roughly 96,000 TCRs, with about 23,224 to 690,600 overall. TCRdb reanalysed the RACE reads using MiXCR and keeps one entry per CDR3 protein. These V and J calls rely on TCRdb rather than the paper's analysis. The sample has around 360,000 distinct CDR3 sequences, roughly 6% seen once. About this clonotype: The antigen is unknown.

CDR3 length: 18 amino acids. The V call is TRBV21-1, the J call TRBJ1-3; the table's D call, TRBD1, has no DNA check behind it. TRBV21-1 is classified as a pseudogene. The receptor comes from a woman aged 18-29 years with alopecia areata. Some clones in this sample may be carry-over from other donors' samples. The specimen was whole blood, collected in connection with sensitization to the hapten diphenylcyclopropenone (DPC). The CDR3 DNA follows: TGTGCCAGCAGCAAAGAGGGGACCGTACTAGACTCTGGAAACACCATATATTTT. Translating gives CASSKEGTVLDSGNTIYF.